Sequencing of this TCR beta chain was carried out in a study of regulatory T cells in long-lasting Graves disease. Noted time point: newly diagnosed GD, antithyroid drugs for less than 3 months. After RNA was extracted from PBMCs, the TCR library was made from it. CDR3 regions were amplified by Arm-PCR using iRepertoire HTBI primers to build TCR beta libraries. From the multiplex PCR reads, TCRdb called clonotypes with MiXCR, one entry per CDR3 protein. The table shows 440,000 or so distinct CDR3 sequences, with just under 15% occurring only once. The CDR3 runs 15 residues. The V and J ends lost 3 bases and 2 bases respectively, with 15 bases between them. Germline values: CDR1 GTSNPN, CDR2 SVGIG (reference sequence). This same sample was also part of a study on T cells in Graves' hyperthyroidism and ophthalmopathy.

The V gene is TRBV30, the J gene TRBJ2-3, with D possibly being TRBD2 (6 bases). The sequencing used peripheral blood mononuclear cells (PBMCs), collected at new diagnosis, from a patient treated with antithyroid drugs. The source of this sequence is a woman younger than 45 with Graves disease. The CDR3 DNA sequence: TGTGCCTGGAGCCTGGGACTGGCCTTCACAGATACGCAGTATTTT. As protein: CAWSLGLAFTDTQYF.